What follows are 18 T cell receptor beta chains derived from one specimen sequenced in a study of blood T cells in healthy people across ages. PCR was performed a second time for roughly 7 to 12 cycles using a sample-barcoded 5' primer and a J-beta primer mix. TCRdb reprocessed the 5' RACE reads via MiXCR and lists one record per CDR3 protein. Counted here are roughly 700,000 distinct CDR3 sequences, 20% to 25% occurring once; the ten biggest clones make up more than 8%. The sample was also reused in another study, on T cells of mothers and their children.

The specimen sequenced was blood. Source of these receptors: a boy between 5 and 17 years old in good health.

This clonotype was seen a few times. The CDR3, as DNA: TGTGCCAGCAGCTCCAGGGGAGGGGGCACAGATACGCAGTATTTT. Its translation: CASSSRGGGTDTQYF. This chain joins TRBV7-9 and TRBJ2-3, with a possible D match to TRBD2 (7 bases). Germline-derived CDR1 and CDR2 are SEHNR and FQNEAQ (reference sequence). CDR3 length: 15 amino acids. Trimming removed 4 bases at V and 1 base at J, with 12 bases between. The entire variable domain, with the rest obtained from reference TRBV7-9 and TRBJ2-3, is as follows: DTGVSQNPRHKITKRGQNVTFRCDPISEHNRLYWYRQTLGQGPEFLTYFQNEAQLEKSRLLSDRFSAERPKGSFSTLEIQRTEQGDSAMYLCASSSRGGGTDTQYFGPGTRLTVL.

On this clonotype itself: Sequence at one end of the junction differs from germline and may be a read error. The chain couples TRBV3-1 to TRBJ2-1, with D perhaps assigned TRBD1 or TRBD2 (6 bases each). Germline CDR1 and CDR2: LGHDT and YNNKEL (reference sequence). This CDR3 spans 14 amino acids. The CDR3 here is CASSQRGVTNEQFF. CDR3 DNA sequence: TGTGCCAGCTCTCAAAGGGGGGTGACTAATGAGCAGTTCTTT.

This clonotype was observed a few times. Because the CDR3 is missing its conserved closing phenylalanine or tryptophan, this is likely a read error. CDR3 sequence: CASSISLNSYEQYL. DNA of the CDR3: TGTGCCAGTAGTATATCTCTCAACTCCTACGAGCAGTACCTC. The rearrangement joins TRBV19 to TRBJ2-7; D is unresolved. CDR3 size: 14 residues. Germline V CDR1 and CDR2: LNHDA, SQIVND (reference sequence). Trimming removed 2 bases from V and 0 bases from J, with 8 bases in between.

There are a few counts of this clonotype. The chain joins TRBV6-6 to TRBJ2-1, with TRBD2 matching 8 bases. Germline loops: CDR1 MNHNY, CDR2 SVGAGI (reference sequence). Trimming removed 6 bases from V and 10 bases from J; junction bases left unmatched: 14. CDR3 length equals 15 residues. The CDR3 nucleotides are TGTGCCAGCAGGACTCGACTAGCGCTGAGCAGGGAGCAGTTCTTC. Translating it yields CASRTRLALSREQFF.

This clonotype was picked up a small number of times. V usage is TRBV7-3 and J usage is TRBJ2-1; 10 nucleotides line up with TRBD2. Germline V gene data show CDR1 as SGHTA and CDR2 as FQGTGA. V shed 4 bases, J shed 4 bases, and the junction held 4 bases outside the gene matches. CDR3 size: 15 residues. CDR3 sequence (DNA): TGTGCCAGCAGCTGGAGCGGGGGGGAATACAATGAGCAGTTCTTC. Translated: CASSWSGGEYNEQFF. Combining the CDR3 with reference TRBV7-3 and TRBJ2-1 gives the whole variable domain GAGVSQTPSNKVTEKGKYVELRCDPISGHTALYWYRQSLGQGPEFLIYFQGTGAADDSGLPNDRFFAVRPEGSVSTLKIQRTERGDSAVYLCASSWSGGEYNEQFFGPGTRLTVL.

This sequence joins TRBV5-5 and TRBJ2-7; D not resolved. Germline V gene lookup returns CDR1 SGHKS and CDR2 YYEKEE (reference sequence). The CDR3 contains 13 residues. The V and J ends lost 2 bases and 3 bases respectively, with 9 bases between them. CDR3 sequence reads: CASSFSTGYEQYF. In nucleotides, the CDR3 is TGTGCCAGCAGCTTCTCCACCGGCTACGAGCAGTACTTC. Variable domain in full (rest from reference TRBV5-5 and TRBJ2-7): DAGVTQSPTHLIKTRGQQVTLRCSPISGHKSVSWYQQVLGQGPQFIFQYYEKEERGRGNFPDRFSARQFPNYSSELNVNALLLGDSALYLCASSFSTGYEQYFGPGTRLTVT.

CDR3 sequence: CASSTDGLNQPQHF. In nucleotides, the CDR3 is TGCGCCAGCAGCACAGACGGGCTCAATCAGCCCCAGCATTTT. V is TRBV5-1 and J is TRBJ1-5; D uncertain. Germline lookup yields CDR1 SGHRS and CDR2 YFSETQ. Trimming took 4 bases from V and 3 from J, leaving 11 bases between them. This CDR3 is built from 14 residues.

This chain uses TRBV20-1 with TRBJ2-1; D might be TRBD1 (6 bases). The germline CDR1 and CDR2 sequences are DFQATT and SNEGSKA (reference sequence). The CDR3 totals 14 residues. Deletions cut 4 bases from V and 4 bases from J, with 14 bases between. The CDR3 nucleotides read TGCAGTGCTATAAGGGACAACAAGTACAATGAGCAGTTCTTC. Amino acid sequence: CSAIRDNKYNEQFF.

The chain combines TRBV5-6 with TRBJ2-5; unclear D gene. The CDR3 sequence is 15 residues long. Germline V CDR1 and CDR2: SGHDT, YYEEEE. V was clipped by 0 bases and J by 5 bases, with 14 bases between them. CDR3 loop: CASSLGSEVVETQYF. The CDR3 DNA follows: TGTGCCAGCAGCTTGGGTTCAGAGGTGGTGGAGACCCAGTACTTC.

This clonotype was found a few times. The V and J genes are TRBV29-1 and TRBJ2-5, with D perhaps assigned TRBD1 or TRBD2 (6 bases each). The CDR3 length is 13 residues. Germline CDR1 reads SQVTM; CDR2 reads ANQGSEA. Trimming left V 7 bases short and J 5 bases short, with 17 bases between. This chain's CDR3 is CSALSKGGETQYF. The DNA for the CDR3 is TGCAGCGCCCTGAGTAAGGGGGGCGAGACCCAGTACTTC.

This clonotype came up a few times. The CDR3: CASSFRGGADKSEQFF. CDR3 nucleotides: TGTGCCAGCAGTTTTCGAGGGGGGGCCGACAAGAGTGAGCAGTTCTTC. The chain couples TRBV28 to TRBJ2-1, with D perhaps matching TRBD2 (7 bases). Trimming stripped 3 bases from V and 9 bases from J, with 21 bases between. This CDR3 has 16 residues. CDR1 is MDHEN and CDR2 is SYDVKM in the germline V gene.

This clonotype came up a few times. This rearrangement joins TRBV6-1 to TRBJ1-4; D unresolved. The CDR3 length is 15 residues. CDR1 is MNHNS and CDR2 is SASEGT in the germline V gene. V shed 7 bases and J shed 8 bases, with 20 bases lying between them. The DNA of the CDR3 is TGTGCCAGCACTCCGGGATTGGGGAGAGTAGAAAAACTGTTTTTT. Encoded protein: CASTPGLGRVEKLFF.

The gene calls are TRBV12-3 or TRBV12-4 and TRBJ2-7; D is possibly TRBD1 (6 bases). The ends were cut back, 6 bases at V and 4 bases at J, with 16 bases in the middle. The CDR3 has 14 residues. The CDR3 region is CASSQGQSGYEQYF. CDR3 DNA: TGTGCCAGCAGCCAGGGGCAAAGTGGGTACGAGCAGTACTTC.

This clonotype came up a few times. The V and J genes are TRBV6-6 and TRBJ2-4; TRBD1 is a possible D gene (6 bases). Germline V CDR1 and CDR2: MNHNY, SVGAGI (reference sequence). The CDR3 extends over 15 amino acids. Trimming took 6 bases from V and 0 from J, leaving 12 bases between them. The CDR3 reads CASRRTELAKNIQYF. CDR3 coding DNA: TGTGCCAGCAGGAGGACAGAGTTAGCCAAAAACATTCAGTACTTC.

This clonotype was recorded a few times. The V and J genes are TRBV7-9 and TRBJ2-5, with TRBD2 matching over 7 bases. V shed 5 bases, J shed 5 bases, and the junction held 8 bases outside the gene matches. The CDR3 is 14 residues long. Germline-derived CDR1 and CDR2 are SEHNR and FQNEAQ (reference sequence). The CDR3 spells CASSPSTSMETQYF. CDR3 nucleotide sequence: TGTGCCAGCAGCCCATCGACTAGCATGGAGACCCAGTACTTC.

This chain links TRBV28 with TRBJ1-1, with a weak D call TRBD1 (5 bases). The CDR3 runs to 14 residues. The V and J ends lost 4 bases and 5 bases respectively, with 14 bases between them. Germline CDR1 MDHEN, CDR2 SYDVKM. CDR3 in DNA: TGTGCCAGCAGTTCTACGATGGGGGGAACTGAAGCTTTCTTT. Translation gives CASSSTMGGTEAFF. Looking up the rest from reference TRBV28 and TRBJ1-1 gives the full variable domain: DVKVTQSSRYLVKRTGEKVFLECVQDMDHENMFWYRQDPGLGLRLIYFSYDVKMKEKGDIPEGYSVSREKKERFSLILESASTNQTSMYLCASSSTMGGTEAFFGQGTRLTVV.

This clonotype was seen more than once but under ten times. The V and J genes are TRBV12-3 or TRBV12-4 and TRBJ1-1; D not certain. The V and J ends lost 4 bases and 0 bases respectively, with 12 bases between them. This CDR3 contains 15 residues. CDR3 in DNA: TGTGCCAGCAGTTCCCAGGCAGGAATGAACACTGAAGCTTTCTTT. Amino acids: CASSSQAGMNTEAFF.

The V call is TRBV19, the J call TRBJ2-3; 13 bases are shared with TRBD2. This CDR3 region has 15 residues. CDR1 is LNHDA, CDR2 SQIVND, per germline (reference sequence). V shed 10 bases, J shed 3 bases, and the junction held 7 bases outside the gene matches. Here the CDR3 reads CATEGLAGSTDTQYF. In DNA, the CDR3 is TGTGCCACCGAGGGACTAGCGGGAAGTACAGATACGCAGTATTTT. The full variable domain, its missing parts supplied by reference TRBV19 and TRBJ2-3, is DGGITQSPKYLFRKEGQNVTLSCEQNLNHDAMYWYRQDPGQGLRLIYYSQIVNDFQKGDIAEGYSVSREKKESFPLTVTSAQKNPTAFYLCATEGLAGSTDTQYFGPGTRLTVL.